Listed here are 2 T cell receptor beta chains from one sample, sequenced in a study of response to subunit inactivated influenza vaccine. A single record per CDR3 protein comes from TCRdb applying MiXCR to the RT-PCR reads. The sample consists of about 540,000 distinct CDR3 sequences, around 15% of them appearing once. The specimen was PBMCs from blood, collected about 12 days after vaccination. These receptors came from a man aged 50-60 years who received an inactivated influenza vaccine.

The rearrangement links TRBV7-8 to TRBJ2-5, with TRBD2 identical over 10 bases. The V segment lost 1 base and the J segment 6 bases; nucleotides outside the gene matches: 5. Germline assignment: CDR1 SGHVS and CDR2 FQNEAQ. There are 15 residues in the CDR3. CDR3 protein: CASSLVPSGGKTQYF. In DNA, the CDR3 is TGTGCCAGCAGCTTAGTCCCTAGCGGGGGAAAGACCCAGTACTTC.

There are a few counts of this clonotype. The CDR3 nucleotides are TGTGCCAGCAGCCAAGAGGTTAGCGGGGGGGCCGTCGAGACCCAGTACTTC. This codes for CASSQEVSGGAVETQYF. The rearrangement joins TRBV4-2 to TRBJ2-5, with 11 bases aligning to TRBD2. The V gene end was trimmed by 0 bases and the J gene end by 5 bases; junction bases not matched to a gene: 8. The CDR3 contains 17 residues. Germline CDR1 is LGHNA and CDR2 is YNFKEQ.